What follows are 10 T cell receptor beta chains derived from one specimen sequenced in a study of response to subunit inactivated influenza vaccine. TCRdb re-derived calls from the RT-PCR reads in MiXCR, one entry per CDR3 protein. The data show about 570,000 distinct CDR3 sequences, with around 10% seen just once and approximately 11% held by the top ten. The sample was also reused in another study, on T cells expressing NK-cell markers. As that study records: What made the TCR beta cDNA was 5'RACE template switching with UMIs.

The sample in question was PBMCs from blood, obtained on the day of vaccination. The receptors were sampled from a man aged 45-65 years who received an inactivated influenza vaccine.

In its sample, this clonotype was seen a few times. As DNA, the CDR3 is TGCAGTGCTCGGGACAGGGAGGATCAGCCCCAGCATTTT. It encodes CSARDREDQPQHF. This chain joins TRBV20-1 and TRBJ1-5; TRBD1 agrees at 9 bases. Germline loops: CDR1 DFQATT, CDR2 SNEGSKA (reference sequence). The CDR3 has 13 residues. J was trimmed by 5 bases and V by 5 bases; bases with no gene match: 4.

This clonotype has a handful of counts. J is TRBJ1-6 and V is TRBV12-3 or TRBV12-4; D uncertain. The germline V and J ends were trimmed by 10 bases and 7 bases, with 11 bases remaining between them. This CDR3 contains 12 residues. CDR3 loop: CAIGLGNSPLHF. As DNA, the CDR3 is TGTGCCATCGGACTGGGGAATTCACCCCTCCACTTT.

This clonotype showed up just a few times. The chain employs TRBV4-3 and TRBJ2-7; the D gene could be TRBD1 or TRBD2 (6 bases each). CDR1 and CDR2 (germline): LGHNA, YSLEER. V lost 1 base and J 4 bases, leaving 14 bases between the germline ends. This CDR3 is built from 15 residues. The CDR3 spells CASSQGTVGGYEQYF. CDR3 DNA sequence: TGCGCCAGCAGCCAAGGGACAGTCGGAGGGTACGAGCAGTACTTC.

This clonotype was seen only a few times. The J gene is TRBJ2-7, the V gene TRBV30, with D possibly TRBD1 on 5 matching bases. Germline V gene lookup returns CDR1 GTSNPN and CDR2 SVGIG (reference sequence). V dropped 1 base and J dropped 0 bases, with 10 bases sitting between them. The CDR3 spans 14 residues. The CDR3 sequence: CAWSETESSYEQYF. For the CDR3, the DNA is TGTGCCTGGAGTGAGACAGAGAGCTCCTACGAGCAGTACTTC.

This clonotype came up a few times. The CDR3 coding sequence is TGTGCCAGCATGTGGGCTGTCAATCAGCCCCAGCATTTT. It translates to CASMWAVNQPQHF. The chain is built from TRBV12-3 or TRBV12-4 and TRBJ1-5; D is unclear. The CDR3 spans 13 residues. Trimming took off 7 bases at V and 3 bases at J, with 10 bases between the two ends.

J is TRBJ2-7 and V is TRBV12-3 or TRBV12-4; a possible D gene is TRBD1 (6 bases). Between the trimmed V and J ends, which lost 6 bases and 1 base, there was a span of 10 bases. The CDR3 sequence is 13 residues long. The CDR3 protein is CASRGTPSYEQYF. Written as DNA, the CDR3 is TGTGCCAGCAGAGGGACACCTTCCTACGAGCAGTACTTC.

This clonotype has a count of ten or more. The chain has TRBV27 and TRBJ2-7; the D is unclear. The CDR3 contains 14 residues. The germline V gene encodes CDR1 MNHEY and CDR2 SMNVEV (reference sequence). Trimming took off 3 bases at V and 2 bases at J, with 11 bases between the two ends. The CDR3 region is CASSFGPGPYEQYF. The CDR3 region has the DNA TGTGCCAGCAGTTTTGGTCCAGGCCCCTACGAGCAGTACTTC.

The DNA for the CDR3 is TGCGCCAGCAGCCAAGATTCCAGCGGGTTGTTGTACGAGCAGTACTTC. Its protein product is CASSQDSSGLLYEQYF. The V and J genes are TRBV4-1 and TRBJ2-7, with D possibly being TRBD2 (6 bases). The CDR3 sequence is 16 residues long. Trimming took off 0 bases at V and 4 bases at J, with 16 bases between the two ends. Germline loops: CDR1 MGHRA, CDR2 YSYEKL.

The genes are TRBV20-1 and TRBJ1-2; D gene uncertain. V lost 4 bases, J lost 7 bases, and 16 bases lay in between. From germline, CDR1 is DFQATT and CDR2 SNEGSKA (reference sequence). The CDR3 is 13 amino acids. DNA of the CDR3: TGCAGTGCTATCGTCTGGGTAGAGGGTGGCTACACCTTC. Its protein is CSAIVWVEGGYTF.

The V gene is TRBV2, the J gene TRBJ2-5; 9 bases agree with TRBD2. V was clipped by 6 bases and J by 2 bases; unmatched bases: 4. The germline V gene has CDR1 SNHLY and CDR2 FYNNEI. There are 14 residues in the CDR3. DNA of the CDR3: TGTGCCAGCAGGCTAGCGGGAAGTCAAGAGACCCAGTACTTC. Its protein product is CASRLAGSQETQYF.